This section outlines one T cell receptor (beta chain) sequence together with its context. This sample stems from a study of blood T cell repertoires in COVID-19. Sequenced by immunoSEQ multiplex PCR; TCRdb stores in-frame clones only, minus some. The sample lists 150,000 to 200,000 clones, roughly four fifths occurring once. V was pared by 4 bases and J by 8 bases, with 9 bases between. Per germline, CDR1 SGHTA and CDR2 FQGTGA. The CDR3 covers 13 residues. Sample: peripheral blood. This TCR came from a human donor with acute or convalescent COVID-19. The donor label of this sample is uncertain. V gene TRBV7-3 combines with J gene TRBJ1-6; D gene unclear. This chain's CDR3 is CASSSLRDSPLHF. The CDR3 DNA sequence: TGTGCCAGCAGCTCCCTCCGGGATTCACCCCTCCACTTT. Full variable domain (remainder filled in from reference TRBV7-3 and TRBJ1-6): GAGVSQTPSNKVTEKGKYVELRCDPISGHTALYWYRQSLGQGPEFLIYFQGTGAADDSGLPNDRFFAVRPEGSVSTLKIQRTERGDSAVYLCASSSLRDSPLHFGNGTRLTVT.